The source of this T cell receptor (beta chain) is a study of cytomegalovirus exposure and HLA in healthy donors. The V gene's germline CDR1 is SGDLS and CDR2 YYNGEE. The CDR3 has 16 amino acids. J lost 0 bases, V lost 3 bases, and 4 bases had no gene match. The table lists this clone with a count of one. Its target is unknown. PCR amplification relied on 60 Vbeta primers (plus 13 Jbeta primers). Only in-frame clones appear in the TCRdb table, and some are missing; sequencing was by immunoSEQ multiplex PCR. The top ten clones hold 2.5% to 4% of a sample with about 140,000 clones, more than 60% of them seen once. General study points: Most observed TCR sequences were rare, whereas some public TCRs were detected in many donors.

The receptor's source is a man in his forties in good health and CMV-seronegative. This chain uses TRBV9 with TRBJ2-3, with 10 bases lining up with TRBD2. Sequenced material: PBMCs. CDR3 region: CASSAVAGGSTDTQYF. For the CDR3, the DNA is TGTGCCAGCAGCGCTGTAGCGGGGGGCAGCACAGATACGCAGTATTTT.